This TCR beta chain was recovered during a study of identical twins. General observations from the study: There were fewer insertions in abundant cord blood beta clonotypes, but memory repertoires showed no such pattern. Without tracking the same donors, conclusions rested on cross-sectional statistical analysis.

Via MiXCR, TCRdb re-called the 5' RACE reads, giving one row per CDR3 protein. The table has about 340,000 distinct CDR3 sequences, over 9% seen once. Every one of the donors was a healthy Caucasian. Germline CDR1 is MNHEY and CDR2 is SVGAGI. Trimming pared 4 bases from V and 3 bases from J, leaving 13 bases between. This CDR3 contains 14 residues. Notes on this clonotype: Its antigen remains unidentified.

These data are also associated with another study on yellow fever vaccine responses in identical twins.

The receptor was isolated from a young woman in good health. The sample comprised CD8+ T cells sorted from blood. The chain is built from TRBV6-5 and TRBJ2-7; a weak D match, TRBD1 (6 bases). The CDR3 DNA reads TGTGCCAGCAGTTTCTCAGGGGAACGCTACGAGCAGTACTTC. This gives the protein CASSFSGERYEQYF.